Detailed here is one T cell receptor beta chain. Antigen specificity is unknown. These data belong to a study of CD8 T cells in Susac syndrome. CDR3 size: 16 residues. Per germline, CDR1 SQVTM and CDR2 ANQGSEA. Trimming removed 0 bases at V and 2 bases at J, with 17 bases between. General study points: Clonal expansion was not observed in the Susac syndrome CD4+ T cell repertoires.

CD8+ and CD4+ T cells circulating in blood were sequenced for TCR beta. Both CD4+ and CD8+ T cells were negatively isolated, and TEMRA cells underwent FACS enrichment. RNA amounts of about 0.5 to 1 ug underwent reverse transcription with random hexamers. Amplification of TCR beta CDR3 across 54 Vbeta and 13 Jbeta was performed with immunoSEQ multiplex PCR. TCRdb independently ran MiXCR on the immunoSEQ multiplex PCR reads; one entry per CDR3 protein. The data hold 110,000 to 150,000 distinct CDR3 sequences, with approximately 96% observed a single time. The chain uses TRBV29-1 and TRBJ2-7, with D perhaps matching TRBD2 (6 bases). Sequencing used CD4+ T cells from PBMCs. This TCR was recovered from a human donor with Susac syndrome. CDR3 region: CSVEEVTSLSTYEQYF. The CDR3 region has the DNA TGCAGCGTTGAAGAAGTGACTAGTCTGAGTACCTACGAGCAGTACTTC.